The 2 T cell receptor beta chains listed next were all sequenced from one sample in a study of blood T cell repertoires in COVID-19. Assay used: immunoSEQ multiplex PCR; TCRdb lists only in-frame clones, some missing. The sample includes under 250,000 clones, 75% to 85% of them seen just once. Sequencing was performed on peripheral blood. The receptors here all came from a woman aged 70-85 years with COVID-19, enrolled during active disease.

This rearrangement joins TRBV27 to TRBJ2-7; D may be TRBD2 (5 bases). CDR1 MNHEY and CDR2 SMNVEV come from the germline V gene (reference sequence). V lost 10 bases and J 2 bases, leaving 18 bases between the germline ends. The CDR3 sequence is 14 residues long. The CDR3, as DNA: TGTGCCACCAGAGGGAGTCTGGGGACCTACGAGCAGTACTTC. This translates into CATRGSLGTYEQYF.

The CDR3 reads CASKNSYEQYF. The CDR3 DNA reads as TGTGCCAGCAAGAACAGCTACGAGCAGTACTTC. V gene TRBV6-5 combines with J gene TRBJ2-7; D call uncertain. The V gene's germline CDR1 is MNHEY and CDR2 SVGAGI. The CDR3 extends over 11 amino acids. Trimming took 7 bases from V and 3 from J, leaving 7 bases between them.